This T cell receptor (beta chain) was profiled in a study of blood T cell repertoires in COVID-19. The assay was immunoSEQ multiplex PCR, and TCRdb's table has in-frame clones only and misses some. The profile covers about 210,000 clones, with more than 75% appearing a single time and roughly 4.3% taken by the ten largest. Germline V gene lookup returns CDR1 SGHRS and CDR2 YFSETQ. V was pared by 4 bases and J by 8 bases, with 15 bases between. The CDR3 totals 13 residues. The sample taken for sequencing was PBMCs or T cells enriched from blood (not recorded which). This receptor was obtained from a man aged 30-40 years with acute COVID-19. V is TRBV5-1 and J is TRBJ1-2; a possible D gene is TRBD1 (5 bases). The CDR3 protein is CASSPQGGGGYTF. The DNA of the CDR3 is TGCGCCAGCAGCCCCCAGGGTGGGGGGGGCTACACCTTC.